A single sample is the source of the 21 T cell receptor beta chains below, sequenced in a study of blood T cell repertoires in COVID-19. The protocol was immunoSEQ multiplex PCR, while the TCRdb copy is restricted to in-frame clones and leaves out a portion. The table has about 200,000 clones, 88% seen once. Sequencing was done on a sample of peripheral blood. The receptors stem from a human donor in a cohort sampled during active COVID-19.

This chain's CDR3 is CASSQGSEGKGTEAFF. In DNA form, the CDR3 reads TGTGCCAGCAGCCAGGGCTCAGAGGGCAAAGGCACTGAAGCTTTCTTT. The V call is TRBV3-1 (or the pseudogene TRBV3-2), the J call TRBJ1-1; D gene uncertain. V was shortened by 3 bases and J by 4 bases, with 18 bases between the two germline ends. CDR1 is LGHDT and CDR2 is YNNKEL in the germline V gene (reference sequence). The CDR3 spans 16 residues.

CDR3 amino acids: CSVDLGGRNYQGEQYF. CDR3 nucleotide sequence: TGCAGCGTTGACCTCGGGGGTCGGAACTACCAGGGCGAGCAGTACTTC. The rearrangement uses TRBV29-1 and TRBJ2-7; D is perhaps TRBD2 (6 bases). V was shortened by 3 bases and J by 6 bases, with 24 bases between the two germline ends. CDR3 length: 16 amino acids. CDR1 SQVTM and CDR2 ANQGSEA come from the germline V gene.

Only a few counts were recorded for this clone. This chain links TRBV2 with TRBJ2-2; 7 bases map to TRBD1. The trim removed 9 bases at V and 6 bases at J, leaving 10 bases unmatched. This CDR3 is 14 amino acids long. CDR1 and CDR2 from the germline V gene are SNHLY and FYNNEI. Here the CDR3 DNA reads TGTGCCAGTAGATGGTTTCAGGGGGCCGGGGAGCTGTTTTTT. Its protein product is CASRWFQGAGELFF.

The chain joins TRBV7-9 to TRBJ2-5, with 13 bases lining up with TRBD2. This CDR3 comprises 18 residues. The trim removed 5 bases at V and 4 bases at J, leaving 13 bases unmatched. The germline gives CDR1 SEHNR, CDR2 FQNEAQ (reference sequence). As DNA, the CDR3 is TGTGCCAGCAGCCGAACGGGACTAGCGGGGTTACGGGGAGAGACCCAGTACTTC. Residues: CASSRTGLAGLRGETQYF.

The genes are TRBV2 and TRBJ2-3, with D perhaps matching TRBD1 (6 bases). Trimming left V 6 bases short and J 7 bases short, with 17 bases between. The CDR3 runs 14 residues. Germline V gene lookup returns CDR1 SNHLY and CDR2 FYNNEI. Here the CDR3 DNA reads TGTGCCAGCAGAGGACAGTCCCTTGGGTATACGCAGTATTTT. This sequence encodes CASRGQSLGYTQYF.

This chain uses TRBV11-2 with TRBJ2-3; possibly TRBD2 for D (6 bases). Germline V CDR1 and CDR2: SGHAT, FQNNGV. The V end lost 2 bases, the J end lost 7 bases, and 13 bases lay between the germline ends. The CDR3 loop spans 14 amino acids. DNA for the CDR3: TGTGCCAGCAGCTTATGGCGGGGATCGAATACGCAGTATTTT. Translating it yields CASSLWRGSNTQYF.

This chain links TRBV11-2 with TRBJ2-2, with D tentatively TRBD2 (6 bases). Germline loops: CDR1 SGHAT, CDR2 FQNNGV. V shed 3 bases and J shed 5 bases, with 19 bases lying between them. This CDR3 contains 17 residues. The CDR3 coding sequence is TGTGCCAGCAGCTTGTCTAGCGACGGAAGAGGAACCGGGGAGCTGTTTTTT. Translating it yields CASSLSSDGRGTGELFF.

This chain connects TRBV2 to TRBJ1-1, with D tentatively TRBD1 (5 bases). The CDR3 extends over 12 amino acids. V was trimmed by 8 bases and J by 8 bases, leaving 15 bases between them. Germline V CDR1 and CDR2: SNHLY, FYNNEI. CDR3 bases: TGTGCCAGCGGAAGGGGCGCGCCAGAAGCTTTCTTT. This encodes CASGRGAPEAFF.

A note on this clone: Other DNA sequences in this specimen translate into the identical CDR3. The rearrangement links TRBV7-2 to TRBJ2-7, with 7 bases matching TRBD1. The CDR3 contains 13 residues. Germline CDR1 SGHTA, CDR2 FQGNSA. Trimming cost V 4 bases and J 2 bases; bases outside gene matches: 2. CDR3 in amino acids: CASSSQGAYEQYF. The DNA for the CDR3 is TGTGCCAGCAGCTCCCAGGGGGCCTACGAGCAGTACTTC.

The chain is built from TRBV6-5 and TRBJ2-7, with 7 bases that match TRBD1. The V and J ends lost 7 bases and 4 bases, in that order; junction bases with no gene match: 13. Germline V lookup: CDR1 MNHEY, CDR2 SVGAGI. This CDR3 is built from 15 residues. The chain's CDR3 is CASTTTGNLGYEQYF. CDR3 sequence (DNA): TGTGCCAGCACGACGACAGGGAATCTTGGTTACGAGCAGTACTTC.

The gene calls are TRBV6-6 and TRBJ2-1; TRBD2 matches 8 bases. Germline V gives CDR1 MNHNY, CDR2 SVGAGI (reference sequence). There are 16 residues in the CDR3. Trimming cost V 2 bases and J 4 bases; bases outside gene matches: 7. The CDR3 region is CASSYRQRETYNEQFF. Here the CDR3 DNA reads TGTGCCAGCAGTTACAGGCAGCGGGAGACATACAATGAGCAGTTCTTC.

This chain joins TRBV29-1 and TRBJ1-1; a weak D match, TRBD1 (5 bases). V was pared by 7 bases and J by 1 base, with 19 bases between. Germline V gives CDR1 SQVTM, CDR2 ANQGSEA. The CDR3 extends over 15 amino acids. CDR3 region: CSAMTARQKNTEAFF. CDR3 nucleotides: TGCAGCGCCATGACAGCCAGACAAAAGAACACTGAAGCTTTCTTT.

In nucleotides, the CDR3 is TGCAGCGTGTCCCCCGCAGGCCCCCAAGAGACCCAGTACTTC. Amino acids: CSVSPAGPQETQYF. V is TRBV29-1 and J is TRBJ2-5; the D is unclear. The V end lost 6 bases, the J end lost 1 base, and 15 bases lay between the germline ends. The CDR3 loop spans 14 amino acids. Germline CDR1 and CDR2: SQVTM and ANQGSEA.

The chain carries TRBV5-1 and TRBJ2-3, with TRBD2 as a possible D gene (5 bases). The CDR3 spans 13 residues. The germline V and J ends were trimmed by 4 bases and 5 bases, with 11 bases remaining between them. Per the germline V gene, CDR1 is SGHRS and CDR2 is YFSETQ. In DNA, the CDR3 is TGCGCCAGCAGCCCTAGCAGTGGAGATACGCAGTATTTT. Its protein is CASSPSSGDTQYF. Full variable domain (missing parts from reference TRBV5-1 and TRBJ2-3): KAGVTQTPRYLIKTRGQQVTLSCSPISGHRSVSWYQQTPGQGLQFLFEYFSETQRNKGNFPGRFSGRQFSNSRSEMNVSTLELGDSALYLCASSPSSGDTQYFGPGTRLTVL.

This clone has ten or more counts. The rearrangement joins TRBV21-1 to TRBJ1-1. TRBV21-1 is a listed pseudogene. The CDR3 has 13 amino acids. The CDR3 reads CASNGQLETEAFF. CDR3 nucleotide sequence: TGTGCCAGCAATGGTCAACTTGAGACTGAAGCTTTCTTT.

The rearrangement uses TRBV2 and TRBJ2-7; maybe TRBD1 (6 bases). The CDR3 totals 16 residues. Trimming took 4 bases from V and 1 from J, leaving 17 bases between them. The V gene's germline CDR1 is SNHLY and CDR2 FYNNEI. CDR3 sequence reads: CASSVRVGDKSYEQYF. The CDR3 DNA sequence: TGTGCCAGCAGTGTGCGTGTAGGGGACAAATCCTACGAGCAGTACTTC.

This chain connects TRBV4-3 to TRBJ2-7; D is perhaps TRBD2 (6 bases). Trimming removed 1 base at V and 3 bases at J, with 10 bases between. In germline, CDR1 is LGHNA, CDR2 YSLEER. The CDR3 contains 14 residues. CDR3 in DNA: TGCGCCAGCAGCCAAGGGGGGGTAGGCTACGAGCAGTACTTC. This translates into CASSQGGVGYEQYF.

This chain uses TRBV6-2 or TRBV6-3 with TRBJ2-7; 9 bases are a match to TRBD1. Trimming cost V 2 bases and J 3 bases; bases outside gene matches: 8. Germline assignment: CDR1 MNHEY and CDR2 SVGEGT. This CDR3 has 16 amino acids. In DNA form, the CDR3 reads TGTGCCAGCAGTTACGCCGCCGGGACAGGGTTCTACGAGCAGTACTTC. Its protein product is CASSYAAGTGFYEQYF.

The rearrangement joins TRBV19 to TRBJ1-5, with TRBD1 as a possible D gene (5 bases). The germline V and J ends were trimmed by 2 bases and 4 bases, with 9 bases remaining between them. Germline CDR1 and CDR2: LNHDA and SQIVND (reference sequence). This CDR3 comprises 14 residues. DNA for the CDR3: TGTGCCAGTAGTATACCAGGGAAGAATCAGCCCCAGCATTTT. Its translation: CASSIPGKNQPQHF.

The chain has TRBV3-1 (or the pseudogene TRBV3-2) and TRBJ1-4; TRBD1 might be the D (5 bases). The V end lost 3 bases, the J end lost 2 bases, and 10 bases lay between the germline ends. Germline CDR1 and CDR2: LGHDT and YNNKEL (reference sequence). The CDR3 contains 15 residues. CDR3 region: CASSHQGGTNEKLFF. In DNA form, the CDR3 reads TGTGCCAGCAGCCATCAGGGTGGTACTAATGAAAAACTGTTTTTT.

The V gene is TRBV30, the J gene TRBJ2-5; D may be TRBD1 (6 bases). Trimming stripped 1 base from V and 1 base from J, with 13 bases between. The CDR3 runs to 15 residues. Germline V gives CDR1 GTSNPN, CDR2 SVGIG (reference sequence). The CDR3 DNA reads TGTGCCTGGAGTGCTAATGCAGGGGTCCAAGAGACCCAGTACTTC. Translating gives CAWSANAGVQETQYF.